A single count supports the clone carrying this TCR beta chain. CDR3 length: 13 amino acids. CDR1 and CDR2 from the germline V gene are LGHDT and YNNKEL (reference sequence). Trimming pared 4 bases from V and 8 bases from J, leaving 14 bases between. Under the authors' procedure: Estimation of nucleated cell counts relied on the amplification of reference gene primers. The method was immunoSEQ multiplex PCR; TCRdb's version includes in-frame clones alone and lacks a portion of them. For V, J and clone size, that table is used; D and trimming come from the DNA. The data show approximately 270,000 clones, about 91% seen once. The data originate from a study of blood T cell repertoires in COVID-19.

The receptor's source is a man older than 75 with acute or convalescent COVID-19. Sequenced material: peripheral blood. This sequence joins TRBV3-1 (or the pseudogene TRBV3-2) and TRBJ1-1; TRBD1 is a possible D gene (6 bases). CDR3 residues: CASSLTGIAEAFF. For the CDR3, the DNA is TGTGCCAGCAGCCTTACAGGGATAGCAGAAGCTTTCTTT.